These T cell receptor beta chains were read from a single sample in a study of blood T cells in healthy people across ages. TCRdb reanalysed the 5' RACE reads using MiXCR and keeps one entry per CDR3 protein. The data contain over a million distinct CDR3 sequences, 59% of them singletons. Sample: blood. The origin of the receptors is a man between 18 and 35 years old in good health. Each CDR3 is given with its conserved first and last residue. Each record gives: V gene, D gene, clone size, J gene, CDR3 protein, CDR3 DNA. D genes are given only for firm matches. Clone size appears in some rows only: once, few, many, or a class for an expanded clone.

v_call: TRBV24-1
d_call: TRBD2
clone_size: NA
j_call: TRBJ2-2
cdr3_aa: CATSALAGVITGELFF
cdr3_nt: TGTGCCACCAGTGCGTTGGCGGGAGTTATCACCGGGGAACTGTTTTTT

v_call: TRBV7-2
d_call: NA
clone_size: NA
j_call: TRBJ2-7
cdr3_aa: CASSSVSDEQYF
cdr3_nt: TGTGCCAGCAGCAGTGTTTCGGACGAGCAGTACTTC

v_call: TRBV6-5
d_call: NA
clone_size: NA
j_call: TRBJ2-1
cdr3_aa: CASSSLGKYNEQFF
cdr3_nt: TGTGCCAGCAGTTCCCTCGGGAAGTACAATGAGCAGTTCTTC

v_call: TRBV29-1
d_call: NA
clone_size: few
j_call: TRBJ2-1
cdr3_aa: CSVIKGEEQFF
cdr3_nt: TGCAGCGTTATTAAGGGTGAGGAGCAGTTCTTC

v_call: TRBV9
d_call: NA
clone_size: NA
j_call: TRBJ2-1
cdr3_aa: CASRVPTGTVNNEQFF
cdr3_nt: TGTGCCAGCAGAGTACCCACCGGGACTGTTAACAATGAGCAGTTCTTC

v_call: TRBV27
d_call: TRBD1
clone_size: NA
j_call: TRBJ1-6
cdr3_aa: CASTATLTGSSYNSPPHF
cdr3_nt: TGTGCCAGCACCGCAACCCTGACAGGGAGCTCCTATAATTCACCCCCCCACTTT

v_call: TRBV5-1
d_call: NA
clone_size: once
j_call: TRBJ2-4
cdr3_aa: CASKQDTVGNEQYF
cdr3_nt: TGCGCCAGCAAACAGGACACGGTCGGGAATGAGCAGTACTTC

v_call: TRBV7-2
d_call: NA
clone_size: NA
j_call: TRBJ2-3
cdr3_aa: CASTRTDLISDTQYF
cdr3_nt: TGTGCCAGCACACGGACAGACCTGATCTCGGATACGCAGTATTTT

v_call: TRBV9
d_call: NA
clone_size: NA
j_call: TRBJ1-1
cdr3_aa: CASSVVEGGNTEAFF
cdr3_nt: TGTGCCAGCAGCGTAGTGGAGGGGGGGAACACTGAAGCTTTCTTT

v_call: TRBV15
d_call: NA
clone_size: once
j_call: TRBJ1-6
cdr3_aa: CATSRGINSPLHF
cdr3_nt: TGTGCCACCAGCAGAGGCATTAATTCACCCCTCCACTTT

v_call: TRBV20-1
d_call: TRBD2
clone_size: NA
j_call: TRBJ2-1
cdr3_aa: CSGPGLAWNEQFF
cdr3_nt: TGCAGTGGGCCGGGACTAGCATGGAATGAGCAGTTCTTC

v_call: TRBV28
d_call: TRBD2
clone_size: NA
j_call: TRBJ2-3
cdr3_aa: CASRGTSRTDTQYF
cdr3_nt: TGTGCCAGCAGGGGGACTAGCCGCACAGATACGCAGTATTTT

v_call: TRBV6-5
d_call: NA
clone_size: NA
j_call: TRBJ2-1
cdr3_aa: CASSYSTYRPYNEQFF
cdr3_nt: TGTGCCAGCAGTTACTCGACCTACAGGCCGTACAATGAGCAGTTCTTC

v_call: TRBV10-3
d_call: NA
clone_size: NA
j_call: TRBJ2-1
cdr3_aa: CAISESVAETNEQFF
cdr3_nt: TGTGCCATCAGTGAGTCTGTAGCGGAGACCAATGAGCAGTTCTTC

v_call: TRBV12-3/TRBV12-4
d_call: NA
clone_size: NA
j_call: TRBJ1-5
cdr3_aa: CASSLRALGGVGNQPQHF
cdr3_nt: TGTGCCAGCAGTTTAAGAGCCTTAGGGGGGGTAGGCAATCAGCCCCAGCATTTT

v_call: TRBV3-1
d_call: TRBD2
clone_size: few
j_call: TRBJ2-5
cdr3_aa: CASSQGLGAGGRETQYF
cdr3_nt: TGTGCCAGCAGCCAAGGGTTAGGGGCGGGAGGGAGAGAGACCCAGTACTTC

v_call: TRBV20-1
d_call: NA
clone_size: NA
j_call: TRBJ2-1
cdr3_aa: CSARTTGIDNEQFF
cdr3_nt: TGCAGTGCCAGAACCACCGGGATTGATAATGAGCAGTTCTTC

v_call: TRBV20-1
d_call: NA
clone_size: NA
j_call: TRBJ2-2
cdr3_aa: CSARDRLEAGELFF
cdr3_nt: TGCAGTGCTAGAGACAGGTTGGAGGCCGGGGAGCTGTTTTTT

v_call: TRBV20-1
d_call: NA
clone_size: NA
j_call: TRBJ1-5
cdr3_aa: CSARLLGWGESNQPQHF
cdr3_nt: TGCAGTGCTAGATTGCTCGGTTGGGGGGAGAGTAATCAGCCCCAGCATTTT

v_call: TRBV4-2
d_call: NA
clone_size: NA
j_call: TRBJ2-7
cdr3_aa: CASSQDGGSSYEQYF
cdr3_nt: TGTGCCAGCAGCCAAGACGGGGGTAGCTCCTACGAGCAGTACTTC

v_call: TRBV20-1
d_call: NA
clone_size: NA
j_call: TRBJ2-1
cdr3_aa: CSALGGDFYNEQFF
cdr3_nt: TGCAGTGCTCTCGGCGGAGACTTTTACAATGAGCAGTTCTTC

v_call: TRBV6-1
d_call: NA
clone_size: few
j_call: TRBJ2-3
cdr3_aa: CASSESLTDTQYF
cdr3_nt: TGTGCCAGCAGTGAATCCTTAACAGATACGCAGTATTTT

v_call: TRBV20-1
d_call: NA
clone_size: many
j_call: TRBJ1-2
cdr3_aa: CSARGLNYGYTF
cdr3_nt: TGCAGTGCTAGAGGACTCAACTATGGCTACACCTTC

v_call: TRBV20-1
d_call: TRBD2
clone_size: NA
j_call: TRBJ2-7
cdr3_aa: CSATLAGASRSYEQYF
cdr3_nt: TGCAGTGCCACCCTAGCGGGGGCTTCCCGGTCCTACGAGCAGTACTTC

v_call: TRBV9
d_call: NA
clone_size: NA
j_call: TRBJ2-3
cdr3_aa: CASSVLVLTDTQYF
cdr3_nt: TGTGCCAGCAGCGTACTAGTCCTCACAGATACGCAGTATTTT

v_call: TRBV10-3
d_call: NA
clone_size: NA
j_call: TRBJ2-7
cdr3_aa: CAINPGTFAYEQYF
cdr3_nt: TGTGCCATCAACCCAGGCACTTTCGCCTACGAGCAGTACTTC

v_call: TRBV20-1
d_call: NA
clone_size: NA
j_call: TRBJ2-1
cdr3_aa: CSARRGTYYNEQFF
cdr3_nt: TGCAGTGCTAGAAGAGGGACATACTACAATGAGCAGTTCTTC

v_call: TRBV5-1
d_call: NA
clone_size: few
j_call: TRBJ2-3
cdr3_aa: CASSPPGSPWDTQYF
cdr3_nt: TGCGCCAGCAGCCCTCCCGGGTCGCCCTGGGATACGCAGTATTTT

v_call: TRBV20-1
d_call: NA
clone_size: NA
j_call: TRBJ2-7
cdr3_aa: CSPYEQYF
cdr3_nt: TGCAGTCCCTACGAGCAGTACTTC

v_call: TRBV7-9
d_call: NA
clone_size: NA
j_call: TRBJ2-1
cdr3_aa: CASSAIRDSIHNEQFF
cdr3_nt: TGTGCCAGCAGCGCTATCCGGGACTCGATACACAATGAGCAGTTCTTC

v_call: TRBV7-2
d_call: TRBD1
clone_size: NA
j_call: TRBJ1-6
cdr3_aa: CASSWDSNNSPLHF
cdr3_nt: TGTGCCAGCAGCTGGGACAGTAATAATTCACCCCTCCACTTT